This T cell receptor beta chain was captured in a study of T cell responses to AZD1222 COVID-19 vaccine. Study results and limitations: Along spike, vaccine-associated CD4 TCRs were found throughout, with dominance at 160-218 and 743-854. Spike-specific TCR repertoires showed rising breadth and depth after two AZD1222 doses. The number of AZD1222 recipients seropositive at baseline was only five or six.

The table came from immunoSEQ multiplex PCR; TCRdb's copy has only in-frame clones and leaves some out. This repertoire shows around 180,000 clones, 88% found once; its top ten account for around 26%. Note on this clone: No antigen is known for it.

Germline CDR1 and CDR2: MNHEY and SMNVEV (reference sequence). CDR3 length equals 15 residues. V was cut by 3 bases and J by 0 bases, with 11 bases left in between. This clonotype originated in an adult who received the AZD1222 COVID-19 vaccine. Sequences were derived from peripheral blood, sampled 28 days after the second AZD1222 dose. The gene calls are TRBV27 and TRBJ1-2; D not certain. CDR3 amino acids: CASSLFSSANYGYTF. In DNA form, the CDR3 reads TGTGCCAGCAGTTTGTTCTCAAGCGCTAACTATGGCTACACCTTC.